The 30 T cell receptor beta chains below were found in one sample sequenced in a study of blood T cells in healthy people across ages. PCR was performed a second time for roughly 7 to 11 cycles using a sample-barcoded 5' primer and a J-beta primer mix. TCRdb fed the 5' RACE reads into MiXCR, producing one record per CDR3 protein. In the table there are some 1.8 million distinct CDR3 sequences, about two fifths of which are singletons. Sequenced material: blood. The receptors come from a human donor in good health.

The chain joins TRBV29-1 to TRBJ2-3; D assignment may be TRBD1 or TRBD2 (5 bases each). The CDR3 loop spans 16 amino acids. Germline loops: CDR1 SQVTM, CDR2 ANQGSEA. The V and J ends lost 3 bases and 1 base respectively, with 17 bases between them. CDR3 residues: CSVEGTLQGGTDTQYF. The CDR3 DNA sequence: TGCAGCGTTGAGGGGACCCTACAAGGGGGCACAGATACGCAGTATTTT.

Here the CDR3 DNA reads TGTGCCAGCACCCCTGTCTTGGCCAACACAGATACGCAGTATTTT. This sequence encodes CASTPVLANTDTQYF. The V gene is TRBV7-9, the J gene TRBJ2-3; D is ambiguous. This CDR3 is 15 amino acids long. With 7 bases removed from V and 2 bases from J, the gap between germline ends came to 16 bases. The germline V gene has CDR1 SEHNR and CDR2 FQNEAQ (reference sequence).

The chain couples TRBV6-5 to TRBJ2-5; TRBD2 matches at 8 bases. CDR3 size: 14 residues. Unmatched junction bases numbered 13, after V lost 5 bases and J lost 11 bases. CDR1 is MNHEY and CDR2 is SVGAGI in the germline V gene. The DNA of the CDR3 is TGTGCCAGCAGTCAGAGCGGGGGTTGGAACGGGCAGTACTTC. Amino acid sequence: CASSQSGGWNGQYF.

CDR3 coding DNA: TGTGCCAGCAGCCGCCTAGGGGACACCGACACAGATACGCAGTATTTT. The encoded protein is CASSRLGDTDTDTQYF. The rearrangement uses TRBV3-1 and TRBJ2-3, with a tentative D call TRBD1 (6 bases). The CDR3 is 16 residues long. V was clipped by 4 bases and J by 2 bases, with 16 bases between them. CDR1 LGHDT and CDR2 YNNKEL come from the germline V gene (reference sequence).

This clonotype was detected a few times. The J gene is TRBJ2-7, the V gene TRBV6-5; D is perhaps TRBD2 (5 bases). Per the germline V gene, CDR1 is MNHEY and CDR2 is SVGAGI. V was cut by 2 bases and J by 1 base, with 12 bases left in between. The CDR3 runs 15 residues. This chain's CDR3 is CASSYEAAHSYEQYF. CDR3 bases: TGTGCCAGCAGTTACGAAGCGGCACATTCCTACGAGCAGTACTTC.

The rearrangement uses TRBV9 and TRBJ2-1; 9 bases align to TRBD1. Germline CDR1 is SGDLS and CDR2 is YYNGEE. V lost 4 bases and J lost 8; bases outside the gene matches: 10. CDR3 size: 15 residues. CDR3 residues: CASSSRDRDSYEQFF. As DNA, the CDR3 is TGTGCCAGCAGCAGCCGGGACAGGGACAGTTATGAGCAGTTCTTC.

Of note for this clonotype: Germline and junction disagree at one end, which may indicate a read error. J is TRBJ2-3 and V is TRBV12-3 or TRBV12-4; the match to TRBD2 covers 7 bases. This CDR3 comprises 13 residues. The CDR3 sequence: CASSWGGADAQYF. In DNA, the CDR3 is TGTGCCAGCAGTTGGGGGGGAGCAGATGCGCAGTATTTT.

The chain has TRBV7-2 and TRBJ2-7; 8 nucleotides agree with TRBD2. CDR3 length equals 15 residues. Germline V CDR1 and CDR2: SGHTA, FQGNSA. V gave up 8 bases and J gave up 6 bases; unmatched junction bases: 15. Here the CDR3 reads CASRSPGLDRSEQYF. In DNA, the CDR3 is TGTGCCAGCCGCTCTCCGGGACTAGACCGCTCCGAGCAGTACTTC.

The chain uses TRBV20-1 and TRBJ1-1, with D maybe TRBD1 (5 bases). The CDR3 consists of 11 residues. CDR1 and CDR2 (germline): DFQATT, SNEGSKA (reference sequence). Trimming pared 5 bases from V and 8 bases from J, leaving 12 bases between. The DNA for the CDR3 is TGCAGTGCTGAGTGGGGGACGGAAGCTTTCTTT. Protein product: CSAEWGTEAFF.

This clonotype has just a few counts. The chain employs TRBV13 and TRBJ2-3; possible D gene TRBD2, 5 bases. Trimming cost V 4 bases and J 0 bases, with 14 bases left between them. The CDR3 runs to 16 residues. Per the germline V gene, CDR1 is PRHDT and CDR2 is FYEKMQ (reference sequence). CDR3 in amino acids: CASSCRLDYSTDTQYF. DNA for the CDR3: TGTGCCAGCAGCTGCAGGCTAGACTATAGCACAGATACGCAGTATTTT.

This clonotype was picked up a small number of times. The genes are TRBV12-3 or TRBV12-4 and TRBJ2-1; the D call may be TRBD1 or TRBD2 (5 bases each). The CDR3 has 17 amino acids. Trimming took off 4 bases at V and 5 bases at J, with 21 bases between the two ends. Here the CDR3 reads CASSSGGYWETDNEQFF. CDR3 nucleotide sequence: TGTGCCAGCAGTTCTGGGGGATACTGGGAAACGGACAATGAGCAGTTCTTC.

This chain connects TRBV5-1 to TRBJ2-1, with D perhaps TRBD1 (5 bases). CDR3 size: 15 residues. The ends were cut back, 0 bases at V and 4 bases at J, with 11 bases in the middle. Germline V CDR1 and CDR2: SGHRS, YFSETQ. The CDR3 reads CASSLEYDRYNEQFF. CDR3 sequence (DNA): TGCGCCAGCAGCTTGGAATACGACAGATACAATGAGCAGTTCTTC.

The rearrangement uses TRBV3-1 and TRBJ2-7; D assignment may be TRBD1 or TRBD2 (5 bases each). Germline V CDR1 and CDR2: LGHDT, YNNKEL (reference sequence). Trimming shortened V by 1 base and J by 6 bases, and 10 bases separated the two germline ends. The CDR3 is 13 amino acids. The CDR3 sequence: CASSQVAGTEQYF. In DNA, the CDR3 is TGTGCCAGCAGCCAAGTTGCAGGGACCGAGCAGTACTTC.

The chain carries TRBV10-3 and TRBJ1-2; 7 bases line up with TRBD1. There are 12 residues in the CDR3. The V gene end was trimmed by 5 bases and the J gene end by 6 bases; junction bases not matched to a gene: 3. In germline, CDR1 is ENHRY, CDR2 SYGVKD. DNA for the CDR3: TGTGCCATCAGTCCTGACAGGGATGGCTACACCTTC. Encoded protein: CAISPDRDGYTF.

This clonotype has only a few counts. The V gene is TRBV29-1, the J gene TRBJ1-2; D might be TRBD1 (5 bases). CDR3 size: 13 residues. The ends were cut back, 6 bases at V and 4 bases at J, with 15 bases in the middle. Germline lookup yields CDR1 SQVTM and CDR2 ANQGSEA. The CDR3 sequence: CSVERQLGYGYTF. As DNA, the CDR3 is TGCAGCGTAGAAAGACAGCTAGGCTATGGCTACACCTTC.

This rearrangement joins TRBV12-3 or TRBV12-4 to TRBJ1-1; D is ambiguous. The CDR3 totals 13 residues. V lost 4 bases, J lost 3 bases, and 9 bases lay in between. CDR3 coding DNA: TGTGCCAGCAGTTCTCCTTGGGACACTGAAGCTTTCTTT. This codes for CASSSPWDTEAFF.

The rearrangement links TRBV4-1 to TRBJ2-1; possibly TRBD1 for D (6 bases). CDR1 MGHRA and CDR2 YSYEKL come from the germline V gene. Trimming removed 3 bases at V and 5 bases at J, with 20 bases between. CDR3 size: 17 residues. In DNA form, the CDR3 reads TGCGCCAGCAGCCAGCAAGGGGGAATCGGGGCCCACAATGAGCAGTTCTTC. This codes for CASSQQGGIGAHNEQFF.

This chain connects TRBV3-1 to TRBJ1-2; D is unresolved. With 0 bases removed from V and 8 bases from J, the gap between germline ends came to 7 bases. The CDR3 runs to 12 residues. Germline CDR1 is LGHDT and CDR2 is YNNKEL (reference sequence). CDR3 loop: CASSQELGGYTF. CDR3 coding DNA: TGTGCCAGCAGCCAAGAGTTGGGGGGCTACACCTTC. Based on the CDR3 plus reference TRBV3-1 and TRBJ1-2, the full variable domain is DTAVSQTPKYLVTQMGNDKSIKCEQNLGHDTMYWYKQDSKKFLKIMFSYNNKELIINETVPNRFSPKSPDKAHLNLHINSLELGDSAVYFCASSQELGGYTFGSGTRLTVV.

Ten or more counts support this clonotype. This chain connects TRBV28 to TRBJ2-1; 8 bases map to TRBD1. The length of the CDR3 is 15 residues. Unmatched junction bases numbered 6, after V lost 6 bases and J lost 2 bases. The germline CDR1 and CDR2 sequences are MDHEN and SYDVKM. The DNA of the CDR3 is TGTGCCAGCAGCCTCCCGGGACAGGCCTACAATGAGCAGTTCTTC. Its translation: CASSLPGQAYNEQFF.

The rearrangement joins TRBV30 to TRBJ2-1; TRBD2 aligns across 9 bases. Germline values: CDR1 GTSNPN, CDR2 SVGIG (reference sequence). The CDR3 is made up of 15 amino acids. After removal of 1 base from V and 5 bases from J, the junction contained 6 bases not matched to a gene. As DNA, the CDR3 is TGTGCCTGGAGTGAAGAACTAGCGGGCGACAATGAGCAGTTCTTC. The encoded protein is CAWSEELAGDNEQFF.

With respect to this clonotype: Germline is not matched at one junction end, which may reflect a read error. The chain joins TRBV12-3 or TRBV12-4 to TRBJ1-4; tentatively, D is TRBD1 (5 bases). The CDR3 is 15 residues long. CDR3 amino acids: CASTWRGMSNEKLFF. The CDR3 DNA is TGTGCTAGCACCTGGCGGGGGATGAGTAATGAAAAACTGTTTTTT.

V is TRBV5-1 and J is TRBJ2-6, with TRBD1 identical over 9 bases. The CDR3 length is 18 residues. V gave up 1 base and J gave up 1 base; unmatched junction bases: 6. From germline, CDR1 is SGHRS and CDR2 YFSETQ. CDR3 coding DNA: TGCGCCAGCAGCTTGTGGACAGGGGTTCGTTCTGGGGCCAACGTCCTGACTTTC. Amino acid sequence: CASSLWTGVRSGANVLTF.

This clonotype was counted only a few times. V usage is TRBV6-5 and J usage is TRBJ1-2; a possible D gene is TRBD1 (5 bases). V shed 6 bases and J shed 7 bases, with 18 bases lying between them. The CDR3 extends over 14 amino acids. Germline CDR1 is MNHEY and CDR2 is SVGAGI. CDR3 residues: CASRLAWGPSGYTF. The DNA of the CDR3 is TGTGCCAGCAGACTTGCCTGGGGCCCGTCTGGCTACACCTTC.

The chain joins TRBV29-1 to TRBJ1-2; the D gene is possibly TRBD1 (5 bases). From germline, CDR1 is SQVTM and CDR2 ANQGSEA. V gave up 0 bases and J gave up 5 bases, with 10 bases separating them. The CDR3 is 13 residues long. CDR3 amino acids: CSVEESAGYGYTF. The CDR3 nucleotides read TGCAGCGTTGAAGAGTCGGCAGGGTATGGCTACACCTTC.

This clonotype was seen more than once but under ten times. The chain has TRBV20-1 and TRBJ2-3; D perhaps matches TRBD1 (6 bases). There are 15 residues in the CDR3. Trimming stripped 5 bases from V and 0 bases from J, with 15 bases between. The germline CDR1 and CDR2 sequences are DFQATT and SNEGSKA (reference sequence). The CDR3: CSAAQGTDSTDTQYF. CDR3 DNA: TGCAGTGCTGCACAGGGTACTGATAGCACAGATACGCAGTATTTT.

In its sample, this clonotype was seen a few times. The rearrangement joins TRBV29-1 to TRBJ1-1; no reliable D call. This CDR3 region has 11 residues. Germline loops: CDR1 SQVTM, CDR2 ANQGSEA. The V gene lost 7 bases and the J gene lost 8 bases, with 14 bases spanning the gap. This CDR3 reads CSADPNTEAFF. Here the CDR3 DNA reads TGCAGCGCAGATCCTAATACCGAAGCTTTCTTT. The full variable domain, completed using reference TRBV29-1 and TRBJ1-1, is SAVISQKPSRDICQRGTSLTIQCQVDSQVTMMFWYRQQPGQSLTLIATANQGSEATYESGFVIDKFPISRPNLTFSTLTVSNMSPEDSSIYLCSADPNTEAFFGQGTRLTVV.

This clonotype was seen ten or more times. This chain links TRBV29-1 with TRBJ2-5; D not certain. The CDR3 runs 14 residues. CDR1 is SQVTM, CDR2 ANQGSEA, per germline. The ends were cut back, 0 bases at V and 2 bases at J, with 10 bases in the middle. The CDR3 here is CSVEDWVQQETQYF. The DNA for the CDR3 is TGCAGCGTTGAAGATTGGGTACAGCAAGAGACCCAGTACTTC.

The chain links TRBV11-3 to TRBJ2-1; tentatively, D is TRBD2 (6 bases). Trimming stripped 4 bases from V and 6 bases from J, with 16 bases between. Germline assignment: CDR1 SGHNT and CDR2 YENEEA. CDR3 length equals 15 residues. The CDR3 DNA reads TGTGCCAGCAGCTCCCGGGAAAACGGGGGCAATGAGCAGTTCTTC. This encodes CASSSRENGGNEQFF.

This chain joins TRBV5-1 and TRBJ1-1; D call uncertain. V lost 4 bases and J 3 bases, leaving 10 bases between the germline ends. The CDR3 loop spans 13 amino acids. Looked up from germline, CDR1 is SGHRS and CDR2 is YFSETQ. The CDR3 region has the DNA TGCGCCAGCAGCGGCTTCGTTGACACTGAAGCTTTCTTT. This encodes CASSGFVDTEAFF. Complete variable domain (other parts from reference TRBV5-1 and TRBJ1-1): KAGVTQTPRYLIKTRGQQVTLSCSPISGHRSVSWYQQTPGQGLQFLFEYFSETQRNKGNFPGRFSGRQFSNSRSEMNVSTLELGDSALYLCASSGFVDTEAFFGQGTRLTVV.

With regard to this clonotype: It is likely a read error, because the conserved phenylalanine at the end of the CDR3 is missing. The chain uses TRBV7-8 and TRBJ1-2; D not certain. Per germline, CDR1 SGHVS and CDR2 FQNEAQ. V lost 4 bases, J lost 5 bases, and 11 bases lay in between. This CDR3 region has 13 residues. CDR3 residues: CASSSRDVYGYTC. Written as DNA, the CDR3 is TGTGCCAGCAGCTCCCGAGACGTATATGGCTACACCTGC.